This TCR beta chain was sequenced during a study of T cells after yellow fever vaccination. The overall study: In the case of low-cell-number fractions, SMART-Seq v4 Ultra Low Input was used for preparation. Study results and caveats: There was a possibility that FACS-sorted repertoires contained abundant clonotypes contaminating from the bulk population.

This clonotype was observed a few times. Its antigen is not known. The CDR3 is 19 residues long. Germline CDR1 SGHTA, CDR2 FQGTGA. Trimming removed 4 bases from V and 6 bases from J; junction bases left unmatched: 19. 5'RACE template switching added a universal primer site and UMIs to TCR cDNA. TCRdb redid the calling of the 5' RACE reads with MiXCR, one entry per CDR3 protein. The sample shows some 420,000 distinct CDR3 sequences, approximately 19% of them seen only once. The TCR was taken from a man younger than 35 who received the YFV17D yellow fever vaccine. The chain joins TRBV7-3 to TRBJ2-1, with 9 bases lining up with TRBD1. The starting material was PBMCs, obtained before the yellow fever booster vaccination. This chain's CDR3 is CASSWGSALTGGSLNEQFF. The CDR3 DNA reads TGTGCCAGCAGCTGGGGGTCAGCGTTAACAGGGGGCAGTCTCAATGAGCAGTTCTTC.